A single sample gave rise to the 18 T cell receptor beta chains below, sequenced in a study of T cells expressing NK-cell markers (dated by TCRdb to between 2020 and 2021). Libraries were made using 5' RACE. The sequencing machine was an Illumina HiSeq 2000. After TCRdb reprocessed the reads, each CDR3 protein sequence was kept as one row, without DNA. The sample table on file contains fewer than 400,000 distinct CDR3 sequences. Around 5.3% of the sample is held by the ten biggest clonotypes. Source material: blood T cells: a sorted CD56 or NKG2C T cell subset, CD4+ or CD8+ T cells, or bulk PBMC T cells (not recorded which). The receptor set was obtained from a man aged 18-75 years in good health.

V usage is TRBV2 and J usage is TRBJ2-6. Germline loops: CDR1 SNHLY, CDR2 FYNNEI. The CDR3 has 15 amino acids. This CDR3 is CASRPVNSGANVLTF.

The chain couples TRBV4-1 to TRBJ1-4; the D call from TCRdb, TRBD1, cannot be confirmed without DNA. The CDR3 loop spans 16 amino acids. In germline, CDR1 is MGHRA, CDR2 YSYEKL. This chain's CDR3 is CASSPWPAGLNEKLFF.

The V and J genes are TRBV27 and TRBJ1-2; TCRdb lists TRBD1, though no DNA is available to test this call. Germline V gives CDR1 MNHEY, CDR2 SMNVEV (reference sequence). This CDR3 has 16 amino acids. The chain's CDR3 is CASSRYTGGQDYGYTF.

The chain has TRBV5-1 and TRBJ2-7; the TCRdb D gene call, TRBD1, has no DNA to confirm it. CDR3 size: 13 residues. Per germline, CDR1 SGHRS and CDR2 YFSETQ. This CDR3 is CASMADRGVEQYF.

The chain is built from TRBV20-1 and TRBJ2-3; the D gene TCRdb calls, TRBD2, cannot be checked with no DNA. CDR1 and CDR2 from the germline V gene are DFQATT and SNEGSKA (reference sequence). The CDR3 sequence is 14 residues long. This chain's CDR3 is CSASGGALGDTQYF.

V is TRBV6-1 and J is TRBJ1-2; TCRdb's assignment of TRBD1 cannot be checked, as there is no DNA. The CDR3 totals 14 residues. Germline CDR1 is MNHNS and CDR2 is SASEGT. CDR3 residues: CASTRDRSLSGYTF.

The rearrangement uses TRBV12-3 or TRBV12-4 and TRBJ2-5; TCRdb's assignment of TRBD2 cannot be checked, as there is no DNA. The CDR3 is made up of 14 amino acids. CDR3 region: CASTDSGGAVRQYF.

The chain links TRBV10-3 to TRBJ2-7; TCRdb gives TRBD1 as the D gene, but with no DNA this cannot be confirmed. The CDR3 extends over 13 amino acids. Germline values: CDR1 ENHRY, CDR2 SYGVKD. The CDR3: CAIRDGTHYEQYF.

This sequence joins TRBV5-1 and TRBJ2-2; TCRdb returns TRBD1, unconfirmable since there is no DNA. Germline V gene sequence: CDR1 SGHRS, CDR2 YFSETQ. This CDR3 is built from 18 residues. The CDR3 spells CASSFKTGQDRNTGELFF.

The gene calls are TRBV20-1 and TRBJ2-1; TCRdb's D call of TRBD2 is untestable without DNA. This CDR3 spans 17 amino acids. In germline, CDR1 is DFQATT, CDR2 SNEGSKA (reference sequence). This CDR3 is CSARASGGTYLYNEQFF.

This CDR3 is CASSLTKNQPQHF. This chain uses TRBV7-2 with TRBJ1-5. The CDR3 is 13 residues long. CDR1 SGHTA and CDR2 FQGNSA come from the germline V gene.

This rearrangement joins TRBV6-4 to TRBJ2-7. The germline V gene encodes CDR1 MRHNA and CDR2 SNTAGT. The CDR3 has 14 residues. The CDR3: CASIGGVLSYEQYF.

This rearrangement joins TRBV6-1 to TRBJ2-4; without DNA, the TCRdb call of TRBD1 cannot be checked. Germline values: CDR1 MNHNS, CDR2 SASEGT. The length of the CDR3 is 13 residues. CDR3 region: CASSMTGFNIQYF.

The V gene is TRBV6-2 or TRBV6-3, the J gene TRBJ2-1; without DNA, the TCRdb call of TRBD2 cannot be checked. This CDR3 region has 17 residues. Germline-derived CDR1 and CDR2 are MNHEY and SVGEGT. The CDR3 region is CASSPYPTAGVRNEQFF.

The chain combines TRBV3-1 with TRBJ1-1; TCRdb's D call, TRBD1, is unchecked because there is no DNA. Germline V gene lookup returns CDR1 LGHDT and CDR2 YNNKEL (reference sequence). This CDR3 has 14 residues. The CDR3 loop reads CASSPRDSNTEAFF.

V is TRBV6-1 and J is TRBJ2-2; TCRdb outputs TRBD1, but without DNA this stays unchecked. The CDR3 runs to 14 residues. Germline V gives CDR1 MNHNS, CDR2 SASEGT. CDR3: CASSRDGNTGELFF.

The rearrangement joins TRBV6-1 to TRBJ2-7; TCRdb calls TRBD2, which cannot be checked without DNA. The CDR3 spans 15 residues. The germline V gene encodes CDR1 MNHNS and CDR2 SASEGT. CDR3 in amino acids: CASILTGEGPYEQYF.

This chain links TRBV7-2 with TRBJ2-3; there is no DNA to check the TCRdb D call of TRBD2. CDR1 SGHTA and CDR2 FQGNSA come from the germline V gene. The CDR3 extends over 17 amino acids. CDR3 in amino acids: CASSLTRTSGVTDTQYF.